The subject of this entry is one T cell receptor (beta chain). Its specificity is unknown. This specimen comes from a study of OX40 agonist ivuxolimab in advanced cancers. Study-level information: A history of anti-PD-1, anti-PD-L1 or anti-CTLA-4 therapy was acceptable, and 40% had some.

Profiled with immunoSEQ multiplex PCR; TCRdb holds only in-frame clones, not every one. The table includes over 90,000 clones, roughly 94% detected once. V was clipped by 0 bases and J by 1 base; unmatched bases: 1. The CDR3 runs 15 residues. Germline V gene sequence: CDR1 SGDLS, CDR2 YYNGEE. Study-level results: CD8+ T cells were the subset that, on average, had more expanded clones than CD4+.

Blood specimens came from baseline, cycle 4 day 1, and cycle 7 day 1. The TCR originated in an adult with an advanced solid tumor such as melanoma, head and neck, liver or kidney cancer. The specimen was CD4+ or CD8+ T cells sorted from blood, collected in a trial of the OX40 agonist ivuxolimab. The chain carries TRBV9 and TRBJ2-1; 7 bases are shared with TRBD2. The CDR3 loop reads CASSVEGLSYNEQFF. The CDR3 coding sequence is TGTGCCAGCAGCGTAGAGGGACTATCCTACAATGAGCAGTTCTTC. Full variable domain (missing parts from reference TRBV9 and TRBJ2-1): DSGVTQTPKHLITATGQRVTLRCSPRSGDLSVYWYQQSLDQGLQFLIQYYNGEERAKGNILERFSAQQFPDLHSELNLSSLELGDSALYFCASSVEGLSYNEQFFGPGTRLTVL.